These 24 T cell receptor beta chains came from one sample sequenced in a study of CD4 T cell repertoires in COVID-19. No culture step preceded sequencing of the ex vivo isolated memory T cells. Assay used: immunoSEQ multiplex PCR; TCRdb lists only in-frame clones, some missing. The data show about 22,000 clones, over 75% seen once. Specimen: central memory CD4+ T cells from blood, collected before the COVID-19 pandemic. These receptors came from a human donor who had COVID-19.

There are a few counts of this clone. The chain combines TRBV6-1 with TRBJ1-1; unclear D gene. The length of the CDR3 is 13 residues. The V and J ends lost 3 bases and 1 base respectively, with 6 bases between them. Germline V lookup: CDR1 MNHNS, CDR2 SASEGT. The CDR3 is CASSDIRNTEAFF. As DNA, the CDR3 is TGTGCCAGCAGTGATATCAGGAACACTGAAGCTTTCTTT.

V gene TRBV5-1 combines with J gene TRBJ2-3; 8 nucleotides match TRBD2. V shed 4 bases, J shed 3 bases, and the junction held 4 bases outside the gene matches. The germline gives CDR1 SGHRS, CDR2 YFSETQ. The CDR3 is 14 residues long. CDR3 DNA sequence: TGCGCCAGCAGCCTCACTAGCGGAACAGATACGCAGTATTTT. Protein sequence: CASSLTSGTDTQYF.

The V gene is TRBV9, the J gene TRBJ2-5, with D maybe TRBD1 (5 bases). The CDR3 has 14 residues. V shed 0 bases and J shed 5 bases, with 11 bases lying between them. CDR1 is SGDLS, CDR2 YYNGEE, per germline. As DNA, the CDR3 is TGTGCCAGCAGCGTAGATGGGGCGAGCGAGACCCAGTACTTC. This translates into CASSVDGASETQYF.

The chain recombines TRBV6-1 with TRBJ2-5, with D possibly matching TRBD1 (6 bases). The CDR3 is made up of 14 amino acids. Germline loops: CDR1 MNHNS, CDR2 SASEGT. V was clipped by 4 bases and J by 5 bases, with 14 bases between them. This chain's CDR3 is CASSGDIMRETQYF. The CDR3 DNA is TGTGCCAGCAGTGGGGACATAATGCGGGAGACCCAGTACTTC.

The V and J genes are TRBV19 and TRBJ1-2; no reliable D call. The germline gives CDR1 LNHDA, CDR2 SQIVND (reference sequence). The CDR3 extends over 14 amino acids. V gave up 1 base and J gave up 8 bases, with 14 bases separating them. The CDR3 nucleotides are TGTGCCAGTAGTATAGCCGCGGGAATGAGGGGCTACACCTTC. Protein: CASSIAAGMRGYTF.

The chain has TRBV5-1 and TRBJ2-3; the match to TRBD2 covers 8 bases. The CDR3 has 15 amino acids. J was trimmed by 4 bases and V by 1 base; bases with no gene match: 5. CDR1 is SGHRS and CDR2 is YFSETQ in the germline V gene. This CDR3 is CASSLNLAGADTQYF. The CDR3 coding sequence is TGCGCCAGCAGCTTGAACCTAGCGGGCGCAGATACGCAGTATTTT.

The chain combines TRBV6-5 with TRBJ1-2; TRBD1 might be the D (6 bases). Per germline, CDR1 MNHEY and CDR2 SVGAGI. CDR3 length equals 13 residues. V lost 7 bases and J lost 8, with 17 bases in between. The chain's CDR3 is CASTERGSGGYTF. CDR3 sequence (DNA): TGTGCCAGCACCGAGAGGGGGTCGGGCGGCTACACCTTC.

CDR3 DNA: TGTGCCAGCAGCTTCAGCGGGTCTCAGGATACGCAGTATTTT. It specifies CASSFSGSQDTQYF. The genes are TRBV11-3 and TRBJ2-3; a possible D gene is TRBD2 (6 bases). The germline V and J ends were trimmed by 3 bases and 6 bases, with 13 bases remaining between them. Looked up from germline, CDR1 is SGHNT and CDR2 is YENEEA. This CDR3 contains 14 residues.

The CDR3 nucleotides read TGTGCCAGCAGCGCCTCACAGGGGTCTGGCTACACCTTC. Its protein is CASSASQGSGYTF. The genes are TRBV6-1 and TRBJ1-2, with 7 positions matching TRBD1. V dropped 6 bases and J dropped 7; count of bases not matched to a gene: 8. The CDR3 totals 13 residues. The V gene's germline CDR1 is MNHNS and CDR2 SASEGT.

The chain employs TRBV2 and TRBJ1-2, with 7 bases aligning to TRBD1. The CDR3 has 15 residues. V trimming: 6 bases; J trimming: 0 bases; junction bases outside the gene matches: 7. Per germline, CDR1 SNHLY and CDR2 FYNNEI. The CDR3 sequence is CASSLQGSANYGYTF. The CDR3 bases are TGTGCCAGCAGCTTACAGGGGAGCGCTAACTATGGCTACACCTTC.

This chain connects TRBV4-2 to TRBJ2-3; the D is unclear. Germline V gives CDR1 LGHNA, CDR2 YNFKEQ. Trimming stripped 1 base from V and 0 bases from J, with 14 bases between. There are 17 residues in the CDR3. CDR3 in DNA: TGTGCCAGCAGCCAAGGCGTTTCCGGGTTAAGCACAGATACGCAGTATTTT. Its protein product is CASSQGVSGLSTDTQYF.

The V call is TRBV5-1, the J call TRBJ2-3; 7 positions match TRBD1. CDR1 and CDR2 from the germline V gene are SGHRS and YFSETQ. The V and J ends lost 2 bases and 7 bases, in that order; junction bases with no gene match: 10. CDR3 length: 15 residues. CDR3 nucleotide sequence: TGCGCCAGCAGCTTAAGGGGGCTAGTGTCGAATACGCAGTATTTT. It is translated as CASSLRGLVSNTQYF.

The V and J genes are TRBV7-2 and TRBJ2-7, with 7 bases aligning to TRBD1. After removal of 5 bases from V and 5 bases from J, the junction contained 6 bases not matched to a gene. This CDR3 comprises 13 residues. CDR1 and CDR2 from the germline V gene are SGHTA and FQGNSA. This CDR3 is CASSTGTANEQYF. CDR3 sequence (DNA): TGTGCCAGCAGCACCGGGACAGCGAACGAGCAGTACTTC. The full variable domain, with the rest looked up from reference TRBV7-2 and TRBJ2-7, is GAGVSQSPSNKVTEKGKDVELRCDPISGHTALYWYRQSLGQGLEFLIYFQGNSAPDKSGLPSDRFSAERTGGSVSTLTIQRTQQEDSAVYLCASSTGTANEQYFGPGTRLTVT.

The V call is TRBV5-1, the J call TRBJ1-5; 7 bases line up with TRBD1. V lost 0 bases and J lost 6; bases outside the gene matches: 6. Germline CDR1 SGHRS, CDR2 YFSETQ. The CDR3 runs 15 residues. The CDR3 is CASSLESGGGQPQHF. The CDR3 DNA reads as TGCGCCAGCAGCTTGGAGTCAGGGGGAGGTCAGCCCCAGCATTTT.

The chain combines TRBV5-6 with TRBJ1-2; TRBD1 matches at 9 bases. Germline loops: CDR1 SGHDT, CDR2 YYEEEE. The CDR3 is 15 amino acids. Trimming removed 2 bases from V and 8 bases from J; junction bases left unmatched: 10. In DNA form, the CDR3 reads TGTGCCAGCAGCTTCGGGGACAGGGAGGTCAGCGGCTACACCTTC. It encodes CASSFGDREVSGYTF. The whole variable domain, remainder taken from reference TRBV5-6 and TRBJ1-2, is DAGVTQSPTHLIKTRGQQVTLRCSPKSGHDTVSWYQQALGQGPQFIFQYYEEEERQRGNFPDRFSGHQFPNYSSELNVNALLLGDSALYLCASSFGDREVSGYTFGSGTRLTVV.

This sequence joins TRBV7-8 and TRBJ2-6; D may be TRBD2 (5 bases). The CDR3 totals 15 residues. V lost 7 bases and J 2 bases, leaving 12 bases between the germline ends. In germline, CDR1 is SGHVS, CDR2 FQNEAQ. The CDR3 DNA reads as TGTGCCAGCACCCCTTCGCGGGCTGGGGCCAACGTCCTGACTTTC. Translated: CASTPSRAGANVLTF. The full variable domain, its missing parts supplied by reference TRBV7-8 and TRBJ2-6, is GAGVSQSPRYKVAKRGQDVALRCDPISGHVSLFWYQQALGQGPEFLTYFQNEAQLDKSGLPSDRFFAERPEGSVSTLKIQRTQQEDSAVYLCASTPSRAGANVLTFGAGSRLTVL.

Here the CDR3 DNA reads TGCGCCAGCAGCCCGATGGCGGGGGGACCTAAAGATACGCAGTATTTT. Its translation is CASSPMAGGPKDTQYF. V is TRBV5-1 and J is TRBJ2-3; 8 bases are a match to TRBD2. V lost 4 bases and J lost 5; bases outside the gene matches: 12. This CDR3 is 16 amino acids long. Germline loops: CDR1 SGHRS, CDR2 YFSETQ.

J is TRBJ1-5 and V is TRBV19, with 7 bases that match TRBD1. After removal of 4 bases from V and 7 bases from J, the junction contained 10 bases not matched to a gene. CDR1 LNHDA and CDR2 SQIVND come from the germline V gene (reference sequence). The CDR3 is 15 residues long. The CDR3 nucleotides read TGTGCCAGTAGTAGACAGGGACGAACGGGGCAGCCCCAGCATTTT. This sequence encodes CASSRQGRTGQPQHF.

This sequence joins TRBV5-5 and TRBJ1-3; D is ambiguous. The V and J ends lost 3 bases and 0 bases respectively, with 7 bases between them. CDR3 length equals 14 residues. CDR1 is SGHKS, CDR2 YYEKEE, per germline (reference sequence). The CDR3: CASSSPSSGNTIYF. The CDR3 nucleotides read TGTGCCAGCAGCTCACCTAGCTCTGGAAACACCATATATTTT.

The CDR3 loop is CSVSRTDLYTF. DNA for the CDR3: TGCAGCGTTTCTCGGACAGACCTCTACACCTTC. J is TRBJ1-2 and V is TRBV29-1; a possible D gene is TRBD1 (6 bases). CDR3 length: 11 amino acids. Germline CDR1 and CDR2: SQVTM and ANQGSEA. Trimming cost V 5 bases and J 10 bases, with 14 bases left between them. Supplemented by reference TRBV29-1 and TRBJ1-2, the full variable domain reads SAVISQKPSRDICQRGTSLTIQCQVDSQVTMMFWYRQQPGQSLTLIATANQGSEATYESGFVIDKFPISRPNLTFSTLTVSNMSPEDSSIYLCSVSRTDLYTFGSGTRLTVV.

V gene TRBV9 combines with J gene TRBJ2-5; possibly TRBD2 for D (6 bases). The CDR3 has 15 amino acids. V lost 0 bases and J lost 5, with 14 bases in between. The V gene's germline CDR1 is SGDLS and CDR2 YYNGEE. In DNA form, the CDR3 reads TGTGCCAGCAGCGTAGGCATCGCGGGGTCGGAGACCCAGTACTTC. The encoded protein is CASSVGIAGSETQYF.

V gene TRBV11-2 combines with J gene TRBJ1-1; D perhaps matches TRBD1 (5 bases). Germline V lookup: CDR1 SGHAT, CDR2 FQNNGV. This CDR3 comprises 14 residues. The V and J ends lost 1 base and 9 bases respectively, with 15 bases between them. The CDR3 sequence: CASSLGGARQKAFF. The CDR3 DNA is TGTGCCAGCAGCTTAGGCGGGGCCAGGCAGAAAGCTTTCTTT.

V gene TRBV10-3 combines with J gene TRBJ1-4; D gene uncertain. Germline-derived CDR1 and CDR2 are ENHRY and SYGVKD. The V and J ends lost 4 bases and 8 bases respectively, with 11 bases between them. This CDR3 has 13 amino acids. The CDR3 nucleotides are TGTGCCATCAGTGTAATAGCGAGGGAAAAACTGTTTTTT. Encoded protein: CAISVIAREKLFF.

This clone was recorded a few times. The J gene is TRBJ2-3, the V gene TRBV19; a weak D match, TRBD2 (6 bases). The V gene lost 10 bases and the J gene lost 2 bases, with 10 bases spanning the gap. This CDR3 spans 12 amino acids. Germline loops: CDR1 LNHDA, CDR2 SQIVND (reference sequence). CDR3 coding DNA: TGTGCCACCACGGACTACACAGATACGCAGTATTTT. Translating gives CATTDYTDTQYF.